This T cell receptor (beta chain) was documented in a study of OX40 agonist ivuxolimab in advanced cancers. For the study at large: Two patients with cutaneous melanoma and one with hepatocellular carcinoma, three in total, showed partial responses.

The CDR3 has 11 residues. The V and J ends lost 7 bases and 4 bases respectively, with 5 bases between them. Germline lookup yields CDR1 SNHLY and CDR2 FYNNEI. The study's findings and limits: At 0.1 to 3.0 mg/kg, CD4+ and CD8+ blood T cells expanded clonally by week 6. Among the least clonally expanded were partial responders at 0.1-3.0 mg/kg. The study found that CD8+ T cells averaged more expanded clones than CD4+.

Assay: immunoSEQ multiplex PCR; the TCRdb copy retains only in-frame clones and omits some. This repertoire shows about 82,000 clones, around 93% found once; its top ten account for about 8.6%. About this clone itself: Its antigen is not known.

Here the sequenced sample was CD4+ or CD8+ T cells sorted from blood, taken in a trial of the OX40 agonist ivuxolimab. The sequence derives from an adult with an advanced solid tumor such as melanoma, head and neck, liver or kidney cancer. The chain uses TRBV2 and TRBJ2-1; D not resolved. CDR3 in amino acids: CASIAYNEQFF. The CDR3 DNA follows: TGTGCCAGCATTGCATACAATGAGCAGTTCTTC.